The 12 T cell receptor beta chains listed next were all sequenced from one sample in a study of shared clonotypes between healthy human individuals. Some clones are missing from TCRdb's copy, which holds only in-frame ones; the method was immunoSEQ multiplex PCR. Of 950,000 to 1,100,000 clones detected, approximately 72% appear once; the ten largest clones hold approximately 1.3%. The sequenced sample consisted of memory CD4+ T cells sorted from blood. Indicated subset: CD45RA-negative fraction. The receptors derive from a man in his late teens or twenties in good health.

The chain has TRBV30 and TRBJ2-2, with 13 bases lining up with TRBD2. In germline, CDR1 is GTSNPN, CDR2 SVGIG (reference sequence). V lost 2 bases, J lost 5 bases, and 5 bases stayed unmatched. The length of the CDR3 is 16 residues. The CDR3, as DNA: TGTGCCTGGAGTCGACTAGCGGGAGGTACGACCGGGGAGCTGTTTTTT. This gives the protein CAWSRLAGGTTGELFF.

J is TRBJ2-2 and V is TRBV19; perhaps TRBD1 as D (5 bases). Germline CDR1 LNHDA, CDR2 SQIVND (reference sequence). This CDR3 has 14 amino acids. The ends were cut back, 6 bases at V and 0 bases at J, with 8 bases in the middle. The CDR3 DNA follows: TGTGCCAGTAGACAGGATACGAACACCGGGGAGCTGTTTTTT. Protein: CASRQDTNTGELFF.

V gene TRBV7-9 combines with J gene TRBJ1-6, with TRBD1 matching over 10 bases. From germline, CDR1 is SEHNR and CDR2 FQNEAQ (reference sequence). The J segment lost 4 bases and the V segment lost 3 bases, leaving 6 bases of the junction unmatched. This CDR3 spans 17 amino acids. DNA of the CDR3: TGTGCCAGCAGCTTGATGACAGGGGGCCGATATAATTCACCCCTCCACTTT. Translating gives CASSLMTGGRYNSPLHF. Complete variable domain (other parts from reference TRBV7-9 and TRBJ1-6): DTGVSQNPRHKITKRGQNVTFRCDPISEHNRLYWYRQTLGQGPEFLTYFQNEAQLEKSRLLSDRFSAERPKGSFSTLEIQRTEQGDSAMYLCASSLMTGGRYNSPLHFGNGTRLTVT.

This clone has a single count. The chain combines TRBV2 with TRBJ2-5; the D is unclear. Between the trimmed V and J ends, which lost 6 bases and 1 base, there was a span of 12 bases. The CDR3 has 14 amino acids. Per germline, CDR1 SNHLY and CDR2 FYNNEI. CDR3 loop: CASSSGRVQETQYF. The DNA of the CDR3 is TGTGCCAGCAGCTCAGGCCGGGTCCAAGAGACCCAGTACTTC.

This clone was detected only once. The rearrangement links TRBV9 to TRBJ2-1, with D perhaps matching TRBD1 (6 bases). Germline V gene sequence: CDR1 SGDLS, CDR2 YYNGEE. V lost 4 bases and J lost 3, with 17 bases in between. The CDR3 totals 16 residues. CDR3 DNA sequence: TGTGCCAGCAGCCCGTCTTTGGGGGCGGGCTACAATGAGCAGTTCTTC. Amino acid sequence: CASSPSLGAGYNEQFF. The whole variable domain, remainder taken from reference TRBV9 and TRBJ2-1, is DSGVTQTPKHLITATGQRVTLRCSPRSGDLSVYWYQQSLDQGLQFLIQYYNGEERAKGNILERFSAQQFPDLHSELNLSSLELGDSALYFCASSPSLGAGYNEQFFGPGTRLTVL.

The chain has TRBV7-2 and TRBJ2-5; unclear D gene. Germline V lookup: CDR1 SGHTA, CDR2 FQGNSA. The CDR3 totals 14 residues. V was clipped by 2 bases and J by 2 bases, with 9 bases between them. This chain's CDR3 is CASSLQDFQETQYF. DNA for the CDR3: TGTGCCAGCAGCTTACAGGATTTTCAAGAGACCCAGTACTTC.

A single count supports this clone. This chain uses TRBV30 with TRBJ2-6, with D hard to call. The germline gives CDR1 GTSNPN, CDR2 SVGIG (reference sequence). Trimming cost V 0 bases and J 2 bases, with 11 bases left between them. The CDR3 covers 16 residues. This CDR3 is CAWSVMGTAGANVLTF. The CDR3 DNA reads as TGTGCCTGGAGTGTAATGGGAACCGCTGGGGCCAACGTCCTGACTTTC.

The rearrangement joins TRBV6-5 to TRBJ2-7, with D maybe TRBD1 (8 bases). Germline lookup yields CDR1 MNHEY and CDR2 SVGAGI. The V end lost 2 bases, the J end lost 5 bases, and 16 bases lay between the germline ends. The CDR3 has 15 amino acids. DNA of the CDR3: TGTGCCAGCAGTTACAGTAGGACAGGGAGGGACGAGCAGTACTTC. As protein: CASSYSRTGRDEQYF.

This rearrangement joins TRBV2 to TRBJ1-5, with D hard to call. The CDR3 spans 13 residues. V was pared by 7 bases and J by 3 bases, with 10 bases between. Germline V gene sequence: CDR1 SNHLY, CDR2 FYNNEI. CDR3: CASTDGPNQPQHF. CDR3 DNA: TGTGCCAGCACGGACGGACCCAATCAGCCCCAGCATTTT.

This clone has only a few counts. V usage is TRBV6-1 and J usage is TRBJ2-5; unclear D gene. The CDR3 has 12 residues. Germline CDR1 and CDR2: MNHNS and SASEGT. V dropped 7 bases and J dropped 5 bases, with 11 bases sitting between them. This CDR3 is CASKISGETQYF. In nucleotides, the CDR3 is TGTGCCAGCAAGATCTCCGGGGAGACCCAGTACTTC.

This clone showed up just once. The V gene is TRBV19, the J gene TRBJ2-3; D unresolved. V was clipped by 7 bases and J by 3 bases, with 11 bases between them. This CDR3 contains 13 residues. Germline CDR1 reads LNHDA; CDR2 reads SQIVND (reference sequence). The CDR3 DNA reads TGTGCCAGTACAGCCCAAGGGACAGATACGCAGTATTTT. Its protein is CASTAQGTDTQYF.

The chain carries TRBV12-1 and TRBJ2-5. TRBV12-1 is classified as a pseudogene. This CDR3 has 17 residues. CDR3 residues: CASSFGSGKGPQETQYF. CDR3 coding DNA: TGTGCCAGCAGCTTCGGATCGGGGAAGGGACCCCAAGAGACCCAGTACTTC.